This T cell receptor (beta chain) emerged from a study of blood T cell repertoires in COVID-19. This clone was detected only a few times. Sequenced by immunoSEQ multiplex PCR; TCRdb stores in-frame clones only, minus some. The sample holds some 300,000 clones; roughly 87% are singletons and the top ten take roughly 2.1%. This CDR3 contains 16 residues. The junction had 15 bases not matched to a gene; V was cut back by 7 bases and J by 4 bases. The germline V gene has CDR1 WNHNN and CDR2 SYGVQD (reference sequence). The sample comprised peripheral blood. The chain recombines TRBV10-1 with TRBJ1-1; 7 bases agree with TRBD1. The TCR comes from a man in his late teens or twenties with active or convalescent COVID-19. This CDR3 is CASKPGQTKVRTEAFF. In DNA form, the CDR3 reads TGCGCCAGCAAACCGGGACAGACTAAGGTTCGCACTGAAGCTTTCTTT.